The rows below give T cell receptor beta chains drawn from one sample of a study of CD8 T cells in ankylosing spondylitis. A single record per CDR3 protein comes from TCRdb applying MiXCR to the 5' RACE reads. The table includes 40,000 or so distinct CDR3 sequences, roughly 11% detected once. The sequencing input was blood, either unsorted or a sorted T cell fraction (not recorded which). The receptors derive from a male donor with ankylosing spondylitis or in good health (not recorded which). Both conserved end residues are part of each CDR3. The order of the fields is J gene, V gene, clone size, D gene, CDR3 DNA, CDR3 protein. The D gene is left open where the match is weak. A clone size is listed for some rows: how often the clone was seen (once, few, many), or a class if it is expanded.

TRBJ2-1 TRBV20-1 . TRBD2 TGCTGCGCTAGAGACTACTCGAACGGACTAGCATTATCCTACAATGAGCAGTTCTTC CCARDYSNGLALSYNEQFF
TRBJ1-2 TRBV6-6 many TRBD1 TGTGCCAGCAGTCCGGACAGGGGGTATGGCTACACCTTC CASSPDRGYGYTF
TRBJ2-3 TRBV11-2 . TRBD2 TGTGCCAGCAGCTTAACAGGGGGGACTAGCGGGTTTGCAGATACGCAGTATTTT CASSLTGGTSGFADTQYF
TRBJ1-4 TRBV30 many . TGTGCCTGGAGTCCCCTCTTTGGTGAAAAACTGTTTTTT CAWSPLFGEKLFF
TRBJ2-1 TRBV20-1 many TRBD2 TGCAGTGCCCTGAGCGTAAGCGGGGGGGTCAATGAGCAGTTCTTC CSALSVSGGVNEQFF
TRBJ1-1 TRBV7-9 few . TGTGCCAGCAGCTTACCAGGGCAGAACACTGAAGCTTTCTTT CASSLPGQNTEAFF
TRBJ2-3 TRBV10-3 few TRBD2 TGTGCCATCAGTGAGTCGACTAGCGGGTACACAGATACGCAGTATTTT CAISESTSGYTDTQYF
TRBJ2-1 TRBV27 many TRBD2 TGTGCCAGCAGCCGGGGGGTTACAATTGGTCAGGATGAGCAGTTCTTC CASSRGVTIGQDEQFF
TRBJ1-1 TRBV5-4 many . TGTGCCAGCAGCCCTCTAATGAACACTGAAGCTTTCTTT CASSPLMNTEAFF
TRBJ1-4 TRBV7-8 few . TGTGCCAGCCACAAGGGGGGGGGTGAAAAACTGTTTTTT CASHKGGGEKLFF
TRBJ1-2 TRBV3-1 many TRBD1 TGTGCCAGCAGCGGAGACAGGGAGCGCGGCTACACCTTC CASSGDRERGYTF
TRBJ2-3 TRBV12-5 . . TGTGCTAGTGGTTCCCTAGCGACAGATACGCAGTATTTT CASGSLATDTQYF
TRBJ1-4 TRBV4-2 . . TGTGCCAGCTTGGGGCGGGGGCGGTCTAATGAAAAACTGTTTTTT CASLGRGRSNEKLFF
TRBJ1-1 TRBV7-8 few . TGTGCCAGCGGACGGTTGTCCACTGAAGCTTTCTTT CASGRLSTEAFF
TRBJ2-7 TRBV7-2 many . TGTGCCAGCAGCTTAGGACGGACCTACGAGCAGTACTTC CASSLGRTYEQYF
TRBJ2-3 TRBV5-1 . . TGCGCCAGCAGTGGCGGGGTTGCAGATACGCAGTATTTT CASSGGVADTQYF
TRBJ1-6 TRBV29-1 many . TGCAGCGTCACCACAGGAATTCGGCCTAATTCACCCCTCCACTTT CSVTTGIRPNSPLHF
TRBJ2-3 TRBV3-1 few . TGTACCAGCAGAAATCTGTACAAACAGGGGATGGAGGGAGATACGCAGTATTTT CTSRNLYKQGMEGDTQYF
TRBJ2-3 TRBV11-2 . . TGTGCCAGCAGCTTGGCCACGGACCGAGATACGCAGTATTTT CASSLATDRDTQYF
TRBJ2-3 TRBV5-1 few . TGCGCCAGCAGCTTCGACACTAGCACAGATACGCAGTATTTT CASSFDTSTDTQYF
TRBJ1-5 TRBV5-1 many . TGCGCCAGCAGCTTGGGGACAGCCCCTGGTGAGCCCCAGCATTTT CASSLGTAPGEPQHF
TRBJ1-2 TRBV5-1 many TRBD1 TGCGCCAGCAGCCGGACAGGCCCCCAGGATGGCTACACCTTC CASSRTGPQDGYTF
TRBJ2-1 TRBV6-1 . . TGTGCCAGCAACCGGGCCCCAACGTGGAATGAGCAGTTCTTC CASNRAPTWNEQFF
TRBJ2-3 TRBV18 . TRBD2 TGTGCCAGCTCACCCTTAGCGGGGGAGCTCACAGATACGCAGTATTTT CASSPLAGELTDTQYF
TRBJ2-1 TRBV11-2 medium-sized TRBD2 TGTGCCAGCACCGTAAGCGGGGTTGACTCCTACAATGAGCAGTTCTTC CASTVSGVDSYNEQFF
TRBJ2-7 TRBV12-3/TRBV12-4 many . TGTGCCAGCAGCCGAACAGGGACCTACGAGCAGTACTTC CASSRTGTYEQYF
TRBJ2-3 TRBV11-1 few TRBD2 TGTGCCAGCAGCTTACCCACAAGCCCCGCGGCGGGGGGAAGCACAGATACGCAGTATTTT CASSLPTSPAAGGSTDTQYF
TRBJ2-1 TRBV18 . TRBD2 TGTGCCAGCTCACTCCGGGGGGGGGCCAGAAATGAGCAGTTCTTC CASSLRGGARNEQFF
TRBJ2-1 TRBV12-3/TRBV12-4 many . TGTGCCAGCAGACAACAGGGCTATGAGCAGTTCTTC CASRQQGYEQFF
TRBJ2-4 TRBV6-5 many TRBD1 TGTGCCAGCAGTAGACAGGGCTGGGACATTCAGTACTTC CASSRQGWDIQYF
TRBJ2-7 TRBV20-1 many TRBD2 TGCAGTTGCCGCCTCCTAGCGGGGGGTGCAGACGAGCAGTACTTC CSCRLLAGGADEQYF
TRBJ2-2 TRBV6-2/TRBV6-3 few . TGTGCCAGCAGACTATTAGACACCGGGGAGCTGTTTTTT CASRLLDTGELFF
TRBJ1-1 TRBV12-5 many . TGTGCTAGTGGCCAAGAAAGTCGCACTGAAGCTTTCTTT CASGQESRTEAFF
TRBJ1-1 TRBV28 many . TGTGCCAGCAGTTTTGGAGGGAACACTGAAGCTTTCTTT CASSFGGNTEAFF
TRBJ1-5 TRBV29-1 few . TGCAGCGCAGGAGGTGGGGCTAGCAATCAGCCCCAGCATTTT CSAGGGASNQPQHF
TRBJ1-5 TRBV6-6 many . TGTGCCAGCAGTTACGGCCGGGATCAGCCCCAGCATTTT CASSYGRDQPQHF
TRBJ2-7 TRBV5-1 few TRBD2 TGCGCCAGCAGATGGGGACTAGCGGGGGGATACGAGCAGTACTTC CASRWGLAGGYEQYF
TRBJ1-3 TRBV7-3 . . TGTGCCACCTCAGACCGAGGAGGAAACACCATATATTTT CATSDRGGNTIYF
TRBJ2-7 TRBV11-2 many . TGTGCCAGCAGCTTAGCATTCGGGGTGCCCGAGCAGTACTTC CASSLAFGVPEQYF
TRBJ1-6 TRBV6-6 many . TGTGCCAGCAGGGGGGCGGATTCACCCCTCCACTTT CASRGADSPLHF
TRBJ2-3 TRBV5-1 many TRBD1 TGCGCCAGCAGCCGCGCCGGGACAGGGAGCACAGATACGCAGTATTTT CASSRAGTGSTDTQYF
TRBJ1-2 TRBV5-1 . TRBD1 TGCGCCAGCAGCCCGGGGACAGGGGATGGCTATGGCTACACCTTC CASSPGTGDGYGYTF
TRBJ1-1 TRBV18 many . TGTGCCAGCTCCCCCGAGCTGAGGGTTTCGAACACTGAAGCTTTCTTT CASSPELRVSNTEAFF
TRBJ2-3 TRBV29-1 many . TGCAGCGTTGTGGCAGGCAGCACAGATACGCAGTATTTT CSVVAGSTDTQYF
TRBJ2-2 TRBV3-1 many . TGTGCCAGCAGCCTTAGTTTGGCGGATAACACCGGGGAGCTGTTTTTT CASSLSLADNTGELFF
TRBJ1-1 TRBV12-3/TRBV12-4 many . TGTGCCAGCAGTTTGGTTGGCGAAAACCCCACTGAAGCTTTCTTT CASSLVGENPTEAFF
TRBJ1-4 TRBV2 many . TGTGCCAGCAGGTTTACAGGGACGAAACAAACTAATGAAAAACTGTTTTTT CASRFTGTKQTNEKLFF
TRBJ2-1 TRBV7-9 few . TGTGCCAGCAGTACCAGGAGGGGTAGCTCCTACAATGAGCAGTTCTTC CASSTRRGSSYNEQFF
TRBJ2-7 TRBV5-5 few . TGTGCCAGCAGCTTGGGACCGTCGTCCTACGAGCAGTACTTC CASSLGPSSYEQYF
TRBJ1-6 TRBV10-3 many . TGTGCCATCAGTGAGGCCAAGGGGATGGAGTCACCCCTCCACTTT CAISEAKGMESPLHF
TRBJ2-4 TRBV5-1 . . TGCGCCAGCAGATATGTTTTTGAAAACATTCAGTACTTC CASRYVFENIQYF
TRBJ1-6 TRBV3-1 many . TGTGCCAGCAGCCCGAACGGAGATACCCGTAATTCACCCCTCCACTTT CASSPNGDTRNSPLHF
TRBJ1-5 TRBV7-2 few . TGTGCCAGCAGCTTAGGGGCCGGTTATCAGCCCCAGCATTTT CASSLGAGYQPQHF
TRBJ2-7 TRBV7-2 few TRBD2 TGTGCCAGCAGCTTAACTAGCGGGGAGGTCGACGAGCAGTACTTC CASSLTSGEVDEQYF
TRBJ1-1 TRBV14 . . TGTGCCAGCAGCCGACTTGGGGGTTTGAACACTGAAGCTTTCTTT CASSRLGGLNTEAFF
TRBJ2-1 TRBV12-3/TRBV12-4 many . TGTGCCAGCAGGGACTACCAGAATTACAATGAGCAGTTCTTC CASRDYQNYNEQFF
TRBJ1-2 TRBV4-2 . . TGTGCCAGCAGCCAAGAGCTCGCCGTCTATGGCTACACCTTC CASSQELAVYGYTF